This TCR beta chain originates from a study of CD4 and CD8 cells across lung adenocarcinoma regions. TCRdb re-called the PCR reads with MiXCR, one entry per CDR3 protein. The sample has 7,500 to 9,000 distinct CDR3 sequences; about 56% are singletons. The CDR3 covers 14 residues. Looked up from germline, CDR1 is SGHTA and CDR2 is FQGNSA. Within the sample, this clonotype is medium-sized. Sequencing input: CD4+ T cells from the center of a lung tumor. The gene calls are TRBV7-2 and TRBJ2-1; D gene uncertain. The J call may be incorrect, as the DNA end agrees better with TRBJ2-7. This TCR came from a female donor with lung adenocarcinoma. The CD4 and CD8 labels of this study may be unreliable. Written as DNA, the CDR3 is TGTGCCAGCAGCTTATCGCCCAGCCATTACGAGCAGTACTTC. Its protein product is CASSLSPSHYEQYF.